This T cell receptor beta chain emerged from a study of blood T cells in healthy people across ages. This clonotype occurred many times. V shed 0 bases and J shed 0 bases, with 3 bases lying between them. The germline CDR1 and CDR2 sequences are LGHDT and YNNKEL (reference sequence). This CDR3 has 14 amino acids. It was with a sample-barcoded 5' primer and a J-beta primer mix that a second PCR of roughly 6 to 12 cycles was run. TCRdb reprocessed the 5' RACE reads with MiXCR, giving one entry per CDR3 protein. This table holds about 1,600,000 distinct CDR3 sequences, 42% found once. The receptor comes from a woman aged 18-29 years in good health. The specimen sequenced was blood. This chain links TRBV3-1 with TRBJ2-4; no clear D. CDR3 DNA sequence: TGTGCCAGCAGCCAAGACTTAGCCAAAAACATTCAGTACTTC. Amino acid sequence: CASSQDLAKNIQYF.